The present T cell receptor (beta chain) was sequenced within a study of shared clonotypes between healthy human individuals. V gave up 6 bases and J gave up 5 bases, with 23 bases separating them. The germline CDR1 and CDR2 sequences are KGHSH and LQKENI. This CDR3 region has 17 residues. Profiling relied on immunoSEQ multiplex PCR, and the TCRdb table lists in-frame clones only, not all of them. The sample holds some 1.5 million clones, approximately 98% seen once. This receptor was taken from a man younger than 40 in good health. The J gene is TRBJ1-5, the V gene TRBV18, with D possibly matching TRBD1 (6 bases). What was sequenced was naive CD4+ T cells sorted from blood. Subset noted: CD45RA+ positively selected. CDR3 residues: CASSQEALGARDQPQHF. CDR3 sequence (DNA): TGTGCCAGCTCGCAGGAGGCGTTGGGGGCGAGGGATCAGCCCCAGCATTTT.